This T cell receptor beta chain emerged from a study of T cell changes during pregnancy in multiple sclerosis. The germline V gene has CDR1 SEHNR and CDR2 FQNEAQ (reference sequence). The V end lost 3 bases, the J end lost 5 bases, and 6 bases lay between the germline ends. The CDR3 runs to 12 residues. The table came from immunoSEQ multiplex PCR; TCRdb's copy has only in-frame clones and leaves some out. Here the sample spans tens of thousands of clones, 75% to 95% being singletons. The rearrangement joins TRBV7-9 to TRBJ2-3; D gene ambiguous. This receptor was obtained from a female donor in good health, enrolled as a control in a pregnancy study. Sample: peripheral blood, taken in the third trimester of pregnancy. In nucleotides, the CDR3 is TGTGCCAGCAGCTTCCATGTAGATACGCAGTATTTT. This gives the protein CASSFHVDTQYF.